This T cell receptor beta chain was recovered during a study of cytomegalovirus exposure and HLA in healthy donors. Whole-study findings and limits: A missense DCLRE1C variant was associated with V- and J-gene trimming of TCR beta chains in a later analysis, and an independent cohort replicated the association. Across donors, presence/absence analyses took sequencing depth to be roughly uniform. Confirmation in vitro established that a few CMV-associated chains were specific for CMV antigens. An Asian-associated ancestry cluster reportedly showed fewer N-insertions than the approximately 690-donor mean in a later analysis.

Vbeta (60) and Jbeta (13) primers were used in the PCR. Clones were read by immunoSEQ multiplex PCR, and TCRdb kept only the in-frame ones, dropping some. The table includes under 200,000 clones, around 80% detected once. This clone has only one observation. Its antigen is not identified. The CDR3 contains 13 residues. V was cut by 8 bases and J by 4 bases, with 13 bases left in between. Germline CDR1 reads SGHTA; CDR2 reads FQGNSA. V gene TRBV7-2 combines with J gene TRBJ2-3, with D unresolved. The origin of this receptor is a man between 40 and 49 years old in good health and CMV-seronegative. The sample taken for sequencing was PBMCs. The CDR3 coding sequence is TGTGCCAGCGCCCTAGTAGTAGCAGATACGCAGTATTTT. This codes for CASALVVADTQYF.